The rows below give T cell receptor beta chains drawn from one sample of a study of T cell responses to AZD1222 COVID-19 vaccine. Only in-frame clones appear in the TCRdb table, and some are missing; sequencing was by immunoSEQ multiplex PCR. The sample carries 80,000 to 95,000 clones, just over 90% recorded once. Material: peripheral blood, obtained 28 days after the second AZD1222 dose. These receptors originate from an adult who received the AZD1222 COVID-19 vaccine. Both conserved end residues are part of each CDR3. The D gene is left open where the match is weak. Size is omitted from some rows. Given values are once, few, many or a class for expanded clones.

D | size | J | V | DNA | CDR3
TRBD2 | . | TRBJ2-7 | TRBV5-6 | TGTGCCAGCAGCTTGTCCCTAGCGGTCTACGAGCAGTACTTC | CASSLSLAVYEQYF
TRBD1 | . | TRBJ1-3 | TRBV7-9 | TGTGCCAGCAGCTCATTACAGGGGTGGACTGGAAACACCATATATTTT | CASSSLQGWTGNTIYF
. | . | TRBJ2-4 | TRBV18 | TGTGCCAGCTCCTCCGAGACGAACATTCAGTACTTC | CASSSETNIQYF
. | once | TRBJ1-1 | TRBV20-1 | TGCGGCTCTATTATGAACACTGAAGCTTTCTTT | CGSIMNTEAFF
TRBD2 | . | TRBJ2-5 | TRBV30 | TGTGCCTGGAGTGTTGGTTCAGCGGGGGGGCAAGAGACCCAGTACTTC | CAWSVGSAGGQETQYF
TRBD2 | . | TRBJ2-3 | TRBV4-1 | TGCGCCAGCAGCCAAGGGGCCGGGGGGGTTACGCAGTATTTT | CASSQGAGGVTQYF
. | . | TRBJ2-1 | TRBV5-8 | TGTGCCAGCAGCTCCCTGAATGAGCAGTTCTTC | CASSSLNEQFF
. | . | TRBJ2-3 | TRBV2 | TGTGCCAGCAGTGAGATCCAGAGCACAGATACGCAGTATTTT | CASSEIQSTDTQYF
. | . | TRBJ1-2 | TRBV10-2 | TGCGCCAGCAGTGAGTCGGTAGCGGGGATCTATGGCTACACCTTC | CASSESVAGIYGYTF
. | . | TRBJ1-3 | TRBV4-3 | TGCGCCAGCAGCCAACGCCTTGGGGGGACTGGTGGAAACACCATATATTTT | CASSQRLGGTGGNTIYF
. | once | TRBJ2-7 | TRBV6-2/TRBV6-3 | TGTGCCAGCAGCGCAGGGACCGAGCAGTACTTC | CASSAGTEQYF
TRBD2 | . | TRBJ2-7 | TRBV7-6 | TGTGCCAGCAGCTTAACCCGGGGACTAGCGGGGGGCCTCGGAAACTACGAGCAGTACTTC | CASSLTRGLAGGLGNYEQYF
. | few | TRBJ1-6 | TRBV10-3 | TGTGCCATCGGGGGGAGTCCTTTTTCACCCCTCCACTTT | CAIGGSPFSPLHF
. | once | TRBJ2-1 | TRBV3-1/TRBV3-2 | TGTGCCAGCAGCCGGACCTCTTCCTACAATGAGCAGTTCTTC | CASSRTSSYNEQFF
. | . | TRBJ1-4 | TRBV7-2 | TGTGCCAGCTCCACGGGGACGGGGGCTTCTAATGAAAAACTGTTTTTT | CASSTGTGASNEKLFF
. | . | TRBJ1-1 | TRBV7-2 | TGTGCCAGCATCAAAACCCTGGGACATCTGAACACTGAAGCTTTCTTT | CASIKTLGHLNTEAFF